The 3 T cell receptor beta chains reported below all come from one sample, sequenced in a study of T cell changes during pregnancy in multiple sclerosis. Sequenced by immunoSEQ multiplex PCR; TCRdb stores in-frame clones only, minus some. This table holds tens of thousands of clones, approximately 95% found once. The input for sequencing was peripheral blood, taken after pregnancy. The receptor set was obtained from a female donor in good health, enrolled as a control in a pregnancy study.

This chain's CDR3 is CASRRGVGANVLTF. CDR3 DNA: TGTGCCAGCAGGCGGGGTGTTGGGGCCAACGTCCTGACTTTC. The chain recombines TRBV28 with TRBJ2-6; a weak D match, TRBD2 (6 bases). CDR1 MDHEN and CDR2 SYDVKM come from the germline V gene. V lost 6 bases and J 3 bases, leaving 9 bases between the germline ends. CDR3 length: 14 residues.

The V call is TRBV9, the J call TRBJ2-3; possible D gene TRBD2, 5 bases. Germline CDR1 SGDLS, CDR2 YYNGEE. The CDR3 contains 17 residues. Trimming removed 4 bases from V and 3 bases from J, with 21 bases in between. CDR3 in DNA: TGTGCCAGCAGCCCCCACTCGTCGGTGGGAGCAACAGATACGCAGTATTTT. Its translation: CASSPHSSVGATDTQYF.

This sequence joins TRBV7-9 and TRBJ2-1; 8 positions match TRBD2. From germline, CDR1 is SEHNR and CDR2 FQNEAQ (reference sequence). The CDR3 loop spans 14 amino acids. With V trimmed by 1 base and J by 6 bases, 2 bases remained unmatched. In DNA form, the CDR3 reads TGTGCCAGCAGCTTAGTAGCGGGGTTCAATGAGCAGTTCTTC. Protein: CASSLVAGFNEQFF.